This paragraph covers one TCR beta chain sequence. Its cognate antigen is unknown. Germline lookup yields CDR1 SGHNT and CDR2 YYREEE (reference sequence). The CDR3 is 16 residues long. V dropped 4 bases and J dropped 7; count of bases not matched to a gene: 13. The sample comes from a study of T cell clones after liver transplantation. Measured with immunoSEQ multiplex PCR; TCRdb has only the in-frame clones, and not every one. The sample shows 75,000 to 95,000 clones, roughly 80% of them seen only once. Findings and limits, study-wide: The donor-reactive repertoire was only partly measurable in a couple of subjects, lacking donor cells. A significant post-transplant drop in circulating graft-donor-reactive CD4 TCRbeta sequences occurred in most of the 8 subjects.

V usage is TRBV5-4 and J usage is TRBJ1-4, with TRBD1 matching over 7 bases. Sequenced material: CD4+ T cells from blood, taken at the 22-month timepoint. This receptor was identified in a human patient who received a liver transplant. The graft donor may have given rise to some T cells. In DNA form, the CDR3 reads TGTGCCAGCAGCCCCACACCGACAGGGCAAAGTGAAAAACTGTTTTTT. As protein: CASSPTPTGQSEKLFF.